This T cell receptor (beta chain) was recovered during a study of regulatory T cells in long-lasting Graves disease. Study-wide results and limits: Between persistent patients, 2,500 to 3,500 public clonotypes were shared, exceeding the approximately 870 shared between new patients.

The germline V gene has CDR1 KGHSH and CDR2 LQKENI. This CDR3 is built from 13 residues. Both iRepertoire HTBI primers and Arm-PCR of CDR3 regions were used to build the TCR beta libraries. TCRdb redid the calling of the multiplex PCR reads with MiXCR, one entry per CDR3 protein. This table holds about 420,000 distinct CDR3 sequences, 16% found once. A few counts support this clonotype. Its antigen is not known. Time point specified: newly diagnosed GD, antithyroid drugs for less than 3 months. With RNA extracted from PBMCs as input, the TCR library was made. These data also featured in a second study, about T cells in Graves' hyperthyroidism and ophthalmopathy.

This TCR was recovered from a woman aged 18 to 35 with Graves disease. This sequence joins TRBV18 and TRBJ2-3; weak D call: TRBD1 (6 bases). The DNA end is a closer match to TRBJ2-5, so the J assignment may be wrong. The material was peripheral blood mononuclear cells (PBMCs), obtained at new diagnosis, from a patient treated with antithyroid drugs. The CDR3 DNA is TGTGCCAGCTCACTTAACAGGGACGAGACCCAGTACTTC. As protein: CASSLNRDETQYF.